These 9 T cell receptor beta chains came from one sample sequenced in a study of cytomegalovirus exposure and HLA in healthy donors. The PCR employed 60 Vbeta primers together with 13 Jbeta primers. Clones were sequenced by immunoSEQ multiplex PCR, and TCRdb holds only the in-frame ones, with some missing. The listing records about 160,000 clones. Sequencing used PBMCs. These receptors were collected from a man aged 25-45 years in good health and CMV-seronegative.

The V and J genes are TRBV27 and TRBJ1-5; 7 bases align to TRBD1. This CDR3 is built from 15 residues. V shed 7 bases, J shed 0 bases, and the junction held 6 bases outside the gene matches. Germline values: CDR1 MNHEY, CDR2 SMNVEV (reference sequence). CDR3: CASKTGWDSNQPQHF. For the CDR3, the DNA is TGTGCCAGCAAGACAGGGTGGGATAGCAATCAGCCCCAGCATTTT.

This chain joins TRBV6-5 and TRBJ2-1; D is undetermined. This CDR3 is built from 14 residues. Trimming shortened V by 5 bases and J by 13 bases, and 21 bases separated the two germline ends. Germline V gene lookup returns CDR1 MNHEY and CDR2 SVGAGI. The CDR3 DNA follows: TGTGCCAGCAGTCCCGGTGTGGGCCCGCGATCCCAGTTCTTC. Translation gives CASSPGVGPRSQFF.

This chain links TRBV10-3 with TRBJ2-7, with unresolved D. Germline CDR1 and CDR2: ENHRY and SYGVKD. The ends were cut back, 2 bases at V and 0 bases at J, with 5 bases in the middle. The CDR3 runs to 13 residues. The chain's CDR3 is CAISEGGSYEQYF. The CDR3 DNA sequence: TGTGCCATCAGTGAGGGCGGCTCCTACGAGCAGTACTTC.

This chain connects TRBV5-6 to TRBJ1-2; D is undetermined. V was shortened by 7 bases and J by 0 bases, with 10 bases between the two germline ends. The length of the CDR3 is 13 residues. In germline, CDR1 is SGHDT, CDR2 YYEEEE. The CDR3 reads CASQPSPNYGYTF. Here the CDR3 DNA reads TGTGCCAGCCAACCGAGTCCTAACTATGGCTACACCTTC. Complete variable domain (other parts from reference TRBV5-6 and TRBJ1-2): DAGVTQSPTHLIKTRGQQVTLRCSPKSGHDTVSWYQQALGQGPQFIFQYYEEEERQRGNFPDRFSGHQFPNYSSELNVNALLLGDSALYLCASQPSPNYGYTFGSGTRLTVV.

This chain links TRBV2 with TRBJ1-4; D might be TRBD1 (5 bases). Germline lookup yields CDR1 SNHLY and CDR2 FYNNEI. This CDR3 has 14 amino acids. Deletions cut 0 bases from V and 11 bases from J, with 13 bases between. CDR3 loop: CASSEAGQAGKLFF. In nucleotides, the CDR3 is TGTGCCAGCAGTGAAGCGGGGCAGGCCGGGAAACTGTTTTTT.

CDR3 sequence: CASSLLESTDTQYF. For the CDR3, the DNA is TGTGCCAGCAGCTTATTAGAGAGCACAGATACGCAGTATTTT. This chain links TRBV7-9 with TRBJ2-3; D remains unclear. Trimming shortened V by 2 bases and J by 0 bases, and 6 bases separated the two germline ends. The CDR3 extends over 14 amino acids. Germline-derived CDR1 and CDR2 are SEHNR and FQNEAQ (reference sequence).

V is TRBV28 and J is TRBJ2-7; 9 bases are a match to TRBD2. The V gene's germline CDR1 is MDHEN and CDR2 SYDVKM. This CDR3 has 14 residues. V was clipped by 2 bases and J by 6 bases; unmatched bases: 5. The CDR3 sequence is CASSLPSGRPEQYF. DNA for the CDR3: TGTGCCAGCAGTTTACCCAGCGGGAGGCCCGAGCAGTACTTC.

This chain links TRBV4-2 with TRBJ1-6, with D hard to call. V was cut by 8 bases and J by 6 bases, with 17 bases left in between. CDR1 and CDR2 (germline): LGHNA, YNFKEQ. CDR3 length: 15 amino acids. CDR3 sequence reads: CASANFGQVNSPLHF. The CDR3 DNA sequence: TGTGCCAGCGCGAATTTTGGGCAGGTTAATTCACCCCTCCACTTT.

V and J are TRBV6-5 and TRBJ2-2, with 10 nucleotides matching TRBD2. The CDR3 contains 14 residues. In germline, CDR1 is MNHEY, CDR2 SVGAGI. J was trimmed by 7 bases and V by 8 bases; bases with no gene match: 7. Here the CDR3 reads CASESSGRNGELFF. The CDR3 DNA reads TGTGCCAGCGAGTCTAGCGGGAGAAACGGGGAGCTGTTTTTT.